The 20 T cell receptor beta chains below all came from one sample that was sequenced in a study of T cells in localized non-small cell lung cancer. Assay used: immunoSEQ multiplex PCR; TCRdb lists only in-frame clones, some missing. This table has some 49,000 clones, roughly 79% appearing once. Specimen: peripheral blood mononuclear cells, collected before any cancer treatment. Every receptor here comes from a man aged 35-69 years with stage III lung adenocarcinoma.

The chain combines TRBV18 with TRBJ2-1; D gene unclear. The CDR3 is 11 residues long. Germline values: CDR1 KGHSH, CDR2 LQKENI. V lost 0 bases, J lost 8 bases, and 2 bases lay in between. The CDR3 bases are TGTGCCAGCTCACCACCGGATGAGCAGTTCTTC. It yields the protein CASSPPDEQFF.

This chain links TRBV9 with TRBJ2-5; D tentatively reads TRBD1 or TRBD2 (6 bases each). This CDR3 has 12 residues. The germline V gene has CDR1 SGDLS and CDR2 YYNGEE. V was clipped by 3 bases and J by 5 bases, with 8 bases between them. CDR3 region: CASSGGAETQYF. The CDR3 DNA reads TGTGCCAGCAGCGGGGGGGCGGAGACCCAGTACTTC.

The gene calls are TRBV25-1 and TRBJ2-6, with 9 bases fitting TRBD1. V was pared by 4 bases and J by 0 bases, with 7 bases of the junction left unmatched. CDR3 length: 18 residues. The germline gives CDR1 MGHDK, CDR2 SYGVNS. CDR3 sequence: CASSGGTGFISGANVLTF. In DNA form, the CDR3 reads TGTGCCAGCAGTGGAGGGACAGGGTTTATCTCTGGGGCCAACGTCCTGACTTTC. Filled out from reference TRBV25-1 and TRBJ2-6, the complete variable domain reads EADIYQTPRYLVIGTGKKITLECSQTMGHDKMYWYQQDPGMELHLIHYSYGVNSTEKGDLSSESTVSRIRTEHFPLTLESARPSHTSQYLCASSGGTGFISGANVLTFGAGSRLTVL.

This sequence joins TRBV10-1 and TRBJ2-1, with 10 nucleotides matching TRBD2. J lost 5 bases, V lost 6 bases, and 7 bases had no gene match. This CDR3 comprises 15 residues. Germline V lookup: CDR1 WNHNN, CDR2 SYGVQD (reference sequence). The CDR3 region has the DNA TGCGCCAGCAGCGCTCTAGCGGGGGCCCACAATGAGCAGTTCTTC. This gives the protein CASSALAGAHNEQFF.

V usage is TRBV18 and J usage is TRBJ2-5; D not resolved. Trimming took off 4 bases at V and 2 bases at J, with 14 bases between the two ends. The CDR3 covers 15 residues. CDR1 and CDR2 from the germline V gene are KGHSH and LQKENI. The CDR3 loop reads CASSLFSGAQETQYF. The CDR3 region has the DNA TGTGCCAGCTCACTTTTTTCAGGAGCGCAAGAGACCCAGTACTTC.

This clone occurred once. The rearrangement joins TRBV9 to TRBJ2-3, with TRBD2 as a possible D gene (6 bases). Trimming shortened V by 2 bases and J by 5 bases, and 15 bases separated the two germline ends. CDR3 length: 15 residues. In germline, CDR1 is SGDLS, CDR2 YYNGEE. The CDR3 reads CASSVRSGGQDTQYF. CDR3 DNA sequence: TGTGCCAGCAGCGTGCGTAGCGGCGGTCAAGATACGCAGTATTTT.

This chain links TRBV4-1 with TRBJ1-1, with no clear D. Germline V gene data show CDR1 as MGHRA and CDR2 as YSYEKL. CDR3 size: 13 residues. With 4 bases removed from V and 4 bases from J, the gap between germline ends came to 10 bases. The CDR3 DNA follows: TGCGCCAGCAGCCGATCCCTAGGCACTGAAGCTTTCTTT. Translated: CASSRSLGTEAFF.

The chain links TRBV5-1 to TRBJ2-2; TRBD2 matches 8 bases. The V segment lost 3 bases and the J segment 3 bases; nucleotides outside the gene matches: 7. The CDR3 loop spans 16 amino acids. The germline CDR1 and CDR2 sequences are SGHRS and YFSETQ. This CDR3 reads CASSSPGGTDTGELFF. The CDR3, as DNA: TGCGCCAGCAGCTCGCCGGGGGGGACGGACACCGGGGAGCTGTTTTTT.

With respect to this clone: An end of the junction does not agree with germline; a read error may underlie this. Here the CDR3 reads CATSPTGSYEQYF. CDR3 DNA sequence: TGTGCCACCAGTCCGACAGGTTCCTACGAGCAGTACTTC. The chain links TRBV6-6 to TRBJ2-7; possibly TRBD1 for D (6 bases). This CDR3 is built from 13 residues. Germline CDR1 is MNHNY and CDR2 is SVGAGI (reference sequence).

The chain uses TRBV7-3 and TRBJ2-1, with a weak D call TRBD2 (6 bases). Trimming pared 5 bases from V and 7 bases from J, leaving 18 bases between. Germline V gene sequence: CDR1 SGHTA, CDR2 FQGTGA. The CDR3 length is 15 residues. CDR3 sequence: CASSPVGGSGNEQFF. DNA for the CDR3: TGTGCCAGCAGCCCCGTCGGGGGTTCCGGGAATGAGCAGTTCTTC.

The chain joins TRBV5-1 to TRBJ2-2; TRBD1 is a possible D gene (6 bases). The CDR3 spans 17 residues. V shed 0 bases and J shed 1 base, with 13 bases lying between them. CDR1 is SGHRS, CDR2 YFSETQ, per germline. For the CDR3, the DNA is TGCGCCAGCAGCTTGGAGCAGGGGCTCTGGAACACCGGGGAGCTGTTTTTT. Residues: CASSLEQGLWNTGELFF.

V is TRBV19 and J is TRBJ1-6; TRBD1 agrees at 9 bases. After removal of 5 bases from V and 9 bases from J, the junction contained 14 bases not matched to a gene. The length of the CDR3 is 17 residues. Germline values: CDR1 LNHDA, CDR2 SQIVND (reference sequence). CDR3 bases: TGTGCCAGTAGTGTCGGACAGGGGTTGATTAGTTTTTCACCCCTCCACTTT. The encoded protein is CASSVGQGLISFSPLHF.

The genes are TRBV9 and TRBJ1-5; D uncertain. Germline CDR1 is SGDLS and CDR2 is YYNGEE. The ends were cut back, 0 bases at V and 0 bases at J, with 7 bases in the middle. The CDR3 has 15 residues. The CDR3 here is CASSVGSYSNQPQHF. CDR3 in DNA: TGTGCCAGCAGCGTAGGGAGCTATAGCAATCAGCCCCAGCATTTT.

This clone was seen only once. The chain carries TRBV4-1 and TRBJ2-5; a weak D match, TRBD2 (5 bases). With 4 bases removed from V and 1 base from J, the gap between germline ends came to 10 bases. This CDR3 region has 14 residues. Germline values: CDR1 MGHRA, CDR2 YSYEKL. Here the CDR3 reads CASSRQTIQETQYF. The CDR3 nucleotides are TGCGCCAGCAGCCGCCAGACTATCCAAGAGACCCAGTACTTC.

The chain employs TRBV20-1 and TRBJ2-7; D is unresolved. V lost 3 bases to trimming and J lost 0 bases, with 3 bases between them. The CDR3 runs 11 residues. Per germline, CDR1 DFQATT and CDR2 SNEGSKA (reference sequence). The CDR3 nucleotides are TGCAGTGCTAGCAACTCCTACGAGCAGTACTTC. Its translation is CSASNSYEQYF.

CDR3 sequence reads: CASSPEGNEKLFF. CDR3 coding DNA: TGCGCCAGCAGCCCGGAGGGGAATGAAAAACTGTTTTTT. The chain has TRBV5-1 and TRBJ1-4, with D maybe TRBD1 (5 bases). V lost 4 bases and J 5 bases, leaving 9 bases between the germline ends. This CDR3 is built from 13 residues. The germline gives CDR1 SGHRS, CDR2 YFSETQ.

The gene calls are TRBV5-6 and TRBJ2-3, with 14 bases fitting TRBD2. This CDR3 spans 18 amino acids. Trimming cost V 4 bases and J 0 bases; bases outside gene matches: 7. Germline V gene data show CDR1 as SGHDT and CDR2 as YYEEEE. CDR3 DNA sequence: TGTGCCAGCAGCCTAGGACTAGCGGGGGGATCTAGCACAGATACGCAGTATTTT. Translated: CASSLGLAGGSSTDTQYF.

The rearrangement uses TRBV5-5 and TRBJ2-5; weak D call: TRBD1 (5 bases). Germline assignment: CDR1 SGHKS and CDR2 YYEKEE (reference sequence). The CDR3 covers 18 residues. With 1 base removed from V and 3 bases from J, the gap between germline ends came to 22 bases. CDR3 sequence: CASSLRGSRPNPEETQYF. The CDR3 nucleotides read TGTGCCAGCAGCTTGAGGGGCAGCCGGCCAAATCCCGAAGAGACCCAGTACTTC.

The J gene is TRBJ1-6, the V gene TRBV5-8; TRBD1 is a possible D gene (5 bases). V was cut by 6 bases and J by 7 bases, with 17 bases left in between. The CDR3 has 15 amino acids. Germline CDR1 is SGHTS and CDR2 is YDEGEE. DNA of the CDR3: TGTGCCAGCACCTGGTCGGGGAGGGGAAATTCACCCCTCCACTTT. Protein sequence: CASTWSGRGNSPLHF.

This clone appeared once. The chain employs TRBV18 and TRBJ2-6; tentative D call: TRBD2 (5 bases). Germline values: CDR1 KGHSH, CDR2 LQKENI. The V end was cut by 1 base, the J end by 4 bases, with 11 bases between. The CDR3 sequence is 16 residues long. CDR3 in DNA: TGTGCCAGCTCACCACTCGGGGAACCCGGGGCCAACGTCCTGACTTTC. Translation gives CASSPLGEPGANVLTF.